The entry below gives a single TCR beta chain sequence along with its context. Its antigen is as yet unknown. The length of the CDR3 is 12 residues. V dropped 8 bases and J dropped 2; count of bases not matched to a gene: 1. This entry comes from a study of a mutant IDH1 vaccine in newly diagnosed glioma. Points from the study as a whole: Alterations occurring in top peripheral T cell clonotypes seemed unrelated to pseudoprogression.

The protocol was immunoSEQ multiplex PCR, while the TCRdb copy is restricted to in-frame clones and leaves out a portion. The table lists some 27,000 clones, 75% to 80% of them singletons. Time point indicated: week 5, during vaccination. All doses held 300 ug of mutant IDH1 20-mer peptide, with topical imiquimod. The astrocytomas were IDH1-mutant, ATRX-negative, and WHO grade 3 or 4. The chain recombines TRBV5-3 with TRBJ1-2; 9 nucleotides agree with TRBD1. TRBV5-3 is flagged as an ORF with uncertain function. The sample was PBMCs, taken from a glioma patient whose treatment included an IDH1 peptide vaccine. This clonotype was obtained from a man aged 35-49 years with glioma. CDR3 residues: CASGTGNYGYTF. CDR3 DNA sequence: TGTGCCAGCGGGACAGGGAACTATGGCTACACCTTC.